This TCR beta chain is drawn from a study of cytomegalovirus exposure and HLA in healthy donors. This CDR3 has 14 amino acids. V lost 3 bases and J 1 base, leaving 7 bases between the germline ends. Germline lookup yields CDR1 SGHRS and CDR2 YFSETQ. Comments on this clone: The antigen is undetermined.

General observations from the study: There were under 200 TCR beta chains listed as cytomegalovirus-associated. A later analysis linked a missense DCLRE1C variant to TCR beta V- and J-gene trimming.

PCR involved 60 Vbeta and 13 Jbeta primers. The protocol was immunoSEQ multiplex PCR, while the TCRdb copy is restricted to in-frame clones and leaves out a portion. The table includes some 150,000 clones, roughly 80% detected once. This rearrangement joins TRBV5-1 to TRBJ2-2; D may be TRBD1 (5 bases). The sequence came from a man aged 35 to 55 in good health and CMV-seronegative. The material sequenced was PBMCs. CDR3 residues: CASSYTGNTGELFF. CDR3 DNA sequence: TGCGCCAGCAGCTATACAGGGAACACCGGGGAGCTGTTTTTT.